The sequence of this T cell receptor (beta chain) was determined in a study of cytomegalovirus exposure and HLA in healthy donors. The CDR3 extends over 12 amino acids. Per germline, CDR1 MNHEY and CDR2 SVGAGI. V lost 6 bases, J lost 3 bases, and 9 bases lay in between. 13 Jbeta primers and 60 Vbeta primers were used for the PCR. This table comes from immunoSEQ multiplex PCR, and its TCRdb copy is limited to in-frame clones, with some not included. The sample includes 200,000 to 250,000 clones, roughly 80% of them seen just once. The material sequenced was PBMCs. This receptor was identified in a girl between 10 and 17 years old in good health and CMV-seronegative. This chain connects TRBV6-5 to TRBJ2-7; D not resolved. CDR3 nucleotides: TGTGCCAGCAGCCTCGGCGGCTACGAGCAGTACTTC. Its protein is CASSLGGYEQYF.